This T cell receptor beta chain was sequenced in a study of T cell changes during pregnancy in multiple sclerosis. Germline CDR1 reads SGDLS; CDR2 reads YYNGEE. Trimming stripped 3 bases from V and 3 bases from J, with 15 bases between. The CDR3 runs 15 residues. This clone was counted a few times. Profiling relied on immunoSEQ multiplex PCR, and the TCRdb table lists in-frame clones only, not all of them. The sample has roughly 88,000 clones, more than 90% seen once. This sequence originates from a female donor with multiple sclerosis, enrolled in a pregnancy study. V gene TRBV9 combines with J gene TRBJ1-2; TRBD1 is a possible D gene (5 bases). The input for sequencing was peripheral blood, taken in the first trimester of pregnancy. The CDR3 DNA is TGTGCCAGCAGCGGTCTCAGGGTCTCGGACTATGGCTACACCTTC. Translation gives CASSGLRVSDYGYTF.